The 11 T cell receptor beta chains below come from one sample, sequenced in a study of blood T cell repertoires in COVID-19 (dated by TCRdb to 2019 to 2021). Library generation was performed with the immunoSEQ multiplex PCR assay. TCRdb holds this immuneACCESS table with in-frame rearrangements only. Some clones are missing; in checked studies, unresolved V genes explain under half, and the rest has no known cause. This sample comprises fewer than 700,000 clones, about 88% of them detected only once. The ten largest clonotypes hold roughly 7.3% of the sample. Specimen: peripheral blood. These receptors were taken from a woman aged 45-60 years with COVID-19, enrolled during active disease.

The chain has TRBV9 and TRBJ2-7; no reliable D call. The V gene's germline CDR1 is SGDLS and CDR2 YYNGEE. The CDR3 totals 15 residues. V was cut by 2 bases and J by 0 bases, with 12 bases left in between. CDR3 residues: CASSVSWAASYEQYF. In DNA form, the CDR3 reads TGTGCCAGCAGCGTTTCATGGGCCGCCTCCTACGAGCAGTACTTC.

As to this clone: Other DNA sequences from this sample encode an identical CDR3 as well. This chain links TRBV5-6 with TRBJ1-1; D remains unclear. Germline-derived CDR1 and CDR2 are SGHDT and YYEEEE. Trimming left V 0 bases short and J 4 bases short, with 7 bases between. This CDR3 spans 13 amino acids. CDR3 in amino acids: CASSLEGGTEAFF. In DNA, the CDR3 is TGTGCCAGCAGCTTGGAGGGAGGCACTGAAGCTTTCTTT.

This clone was picked up a small number of times. V and J are TRBV11-1 and TRBJ2-7; 11 nucleotides match TRBD2. Germline values: CDR1 SGHAT, CDR2 FQDESV (reference sequence). Trimming removed 4 bases from V and 2 bases from J; junction bases left unmatched: 1. The CDR3 is 14 residues long. The CDR3 loop reads CASSSSGGTYEQYF. The DNA of the CDR3 is TGTGCCAGCAGCTCTAGCGGGGGGACCTACGAGCAGTACTTC.

The V gene is TRBV5-1, the J gene TRBJ2-7, with 9 bases aligning to TRBD2. Germline V lookup: CDR1 SGHRS, CDR2 YFSETQ. The V segment lost 4 bases and the J segment 6 bases; nucleotides outside the gene matches: 2. The CDR3 runs to 12 residues. The CDR3 coding sequence is TGCGCCAGCAGCGTGACTAGCGGCGAGCAGTACTTC. This encodes CASSVTSGEQYF.

The chain combines TRBV5-1 with TRBJ2-7; 7 bases are a match to TRBD1. With V trimmed by 0 bases and J by 5 bases, 11 bases remained unmatched. The germline V gene encodes CDR1 SGHRS and CDR2 YFSETQ. The CDR3 totals 16 residues. In nucleotides, the CDR3 is TGCGCCAGCAGCTTGGTTGGGACAGATCTCGGGGACGAGCAGTACTTC. Residues: CASSLVGTDLGDEQYF.

The chain employs TRBV27 and TRBJ1-1; D perhaps matches TRBD1 (6 bases). Trimming shortened V by 3 bases and J by 5 bases, and 7 bases separated the two germline ends. Germline lookup yields CDR1 MNHEY and CDR2 SMNVEV (reference sequence). The CDR3 covers 12 residues. CDR3 nucleotide sequence: TGTGCCAGCAGTTTTACAGGGACTGAAGCTTTCTTT. As protein: CASSFTGTEAFF.

The V gene is TRBV19, the J gene TRBJ2-7; maybe TRBD2 (6 bases). CDR1 is LNHDA, CDR2 SQIVND, per germline (reference sequence). With 3 bases removed from V and 0 bases from J, the gap between germline ends came to 9 bases. The CDR3 totals 14 residues. DNA for the CDR3: TGTGCCAGTAGTATTTACGGGAGCTCCTACGAGCAGTACTTC. This sequence encodes CASSIYGSSYEQYF. Full variable domain (outside the CDR3, taken from reference TRBV19 and TRBJ2-7): DGGITQSPKYLFRKEGQNVTLSCEQNLNHDAMYWYRQDPGQGLRLIYYSQIVNDFQKGDIAEGYSVSREKKESFPLTVTSAQKNPTAFYLCASSIYGSSYEQYFGPGTRLTVT.

V gene TRBV28 combines with J gene TRBJ2-2; D is perhaps TRBD1 (5 bases). CDR1 and CDR2 (germline): MDHEN, SYDVKM. Trimming cost V 4 bases and J 5 bases, with 20 bases left between them. CDR3 length equals 17 residues. The CDR3 DNA reads TGTGCCAGCAGTTCCCCGACAGTCGGTATAGGTACCGGGGAGCTGTTTTTT. It translates to CASSSPTVGIGTGELFF.

This chain connects TRBV12-3 or TRBV12-4 to TRBJ1-2, with D uncertain. The germline V and J ends were trimmed by 7 bases and 8 bases, with 17 bases remaining between them. This CDR3 contains 13 residues. This chain's CDR3 is CASTPREGLGYTF. As DNA, the CDR3 is TGTGCCAGCACCCCACGGGAGGGTTTGGGCTACACCTTC.

This rearrangement joins TRBV28 to TRBJ1-1, with TRBD1 identical over 8 bases. The CDR3 has 13 amino acids. The V gene's germline CDR1 is MDHEN and CDR2 SYDVKM. The V and J ends lost 11 bases and 2 bases, in that order; junction bases with no gene match: 7. This CDR3 reads CAGNRGGNTEAFF. The CDR3 DNA reads TGTGCCGGAAACAGGGGGGGAAACACTGAAGCTTTCTTT.

The chain links TRBV3-1 (or the pseudogene TRBV3-2) to TRBJ2-7, with 9 bases lining up with TRBD1. This CDR3 region has 16 residues. Germline values: CDR1 LGHDT, CDR2 YNNKEL (reference sequence). Trimming removed 3 bases from V and 7 bases from J; junction bases left unmatched: 13. The DNA of the CDR3 is TGTGCCAGCAGCCACGGAGACAGGGGGTATGAGGAAGAGCAGTACTTC. The encoded protein is CASSHGDRGYEEEQYF.